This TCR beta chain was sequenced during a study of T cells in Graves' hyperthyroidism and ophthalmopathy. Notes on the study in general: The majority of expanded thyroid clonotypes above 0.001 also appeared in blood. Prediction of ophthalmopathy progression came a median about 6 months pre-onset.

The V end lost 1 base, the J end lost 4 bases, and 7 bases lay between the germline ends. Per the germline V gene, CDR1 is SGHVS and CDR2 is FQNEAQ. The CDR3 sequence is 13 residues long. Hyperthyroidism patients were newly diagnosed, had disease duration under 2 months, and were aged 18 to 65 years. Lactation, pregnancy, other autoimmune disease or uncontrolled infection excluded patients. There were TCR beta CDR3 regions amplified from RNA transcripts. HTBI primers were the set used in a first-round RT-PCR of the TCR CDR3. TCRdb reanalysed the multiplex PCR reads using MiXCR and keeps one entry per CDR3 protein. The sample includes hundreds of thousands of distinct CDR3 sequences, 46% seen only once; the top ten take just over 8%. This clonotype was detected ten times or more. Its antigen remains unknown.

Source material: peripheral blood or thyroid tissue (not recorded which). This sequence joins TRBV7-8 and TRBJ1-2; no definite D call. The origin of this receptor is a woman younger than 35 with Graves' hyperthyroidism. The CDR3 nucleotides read TGTGCCAGCAGCTTAGGTTCGATCTATGGCTACACCTTC. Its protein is CASSLGSIYGYTF.